This entry is about one TCR beta chain. What it binds is unknown. The data belong to a study of a mutant IDH1 vaccine in newly diagnosed glioma. Study in general: Once 4-6 weeks had passed after radiotherapy alone, vaccination started, or it started with temozolomide cycles. The therapy given earlier, which was standard therapy, consisted of radiotherapy, temozolomide, or both, and most of the patients received both.

Study-wide results and limits: Overall, 80% to 95% of patients had vaccine-induced immune responses.

Measured with immunoSEQ multiplex PCR; TCRdb has only the in-frame clones, and not every one. Of 25,000 to 35,000 clones listed, 80% to 90% are singletons. CDR1 and CDR2 from the germline V gene are LNHDA and SQIVND (reference sequence). The CDR3 sequence is 15 residues long. V lost 3 bases, J lost 6 bases, and 15 bases lay in between. Time point of the sample: week 5, during vaccination. Doses of 300 ug of mutant IDH1 20-mer peptide were given with topical imiquimod. Donors had new WHO grade 3 or 4 IDH1-mutant, ATRX-lost astrocytomas. The source of this sequence is a man between 18 and 29 years old with glioma. The chain recombines TRBV19 with TRBJ1-5; D call uncertain. Sequenced here: PBMCs, sampled from a glioma patient whose treatment included an IDH1 peptide vaccine. CDR3 protein: CASSMVQAVGQPQHF. The DNA for the CDR3 is TGTGCCAGTAGTATGGTCCAGGCGGTGGGTCAGCCCCAGCATTTT.